This note documents a single T cell receptor (beta chain) sequence. Sequenced by immunoSEQ multiplex PCR; TCRdb stores in-frame clones only, minus some. This sample has about 330,000 clones; 80% to 90% occur once, and the top ten carry 0.65% to 0.85%. This entry comes from a study of cytomegalovirus exposure and HLA in healthy donors. This CDR3 is built from 14 residues. CDR1 is MNHEY and CDR2 is SVGAGI in the germline V gene. V shed 2 bases and J 7 bases; nucleotides not matched to a gene: 2. Sequencing was performed on PBMCs. The receptor was derived from a woman younger than 35 in good health and CMV-seronegative. The rearrangement joins TRBV6-5 to TRBJ2-2, with TRBD2 matching 9 bases. The CDR3 here is CASSYGGRDGELFF. CDR3 nucleotide sequence: TGTGCCAGCAGTTACGGCGGGAGGGACGGGGAGCTGTTTTTT.